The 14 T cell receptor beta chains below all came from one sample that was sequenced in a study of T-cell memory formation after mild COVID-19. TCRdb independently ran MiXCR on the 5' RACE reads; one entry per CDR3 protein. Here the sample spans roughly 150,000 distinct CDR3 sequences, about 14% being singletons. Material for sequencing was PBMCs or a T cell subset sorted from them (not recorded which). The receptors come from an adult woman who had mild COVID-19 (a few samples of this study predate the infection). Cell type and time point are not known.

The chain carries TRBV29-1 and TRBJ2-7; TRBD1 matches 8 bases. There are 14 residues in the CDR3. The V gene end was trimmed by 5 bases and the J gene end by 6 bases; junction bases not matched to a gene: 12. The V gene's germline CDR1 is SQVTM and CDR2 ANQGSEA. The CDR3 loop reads CSVSGWDRPLEQYF. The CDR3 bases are TGCAGCGTTTCCGGGTGGGACAGGCCGCTCGAGCAGTACTTC.

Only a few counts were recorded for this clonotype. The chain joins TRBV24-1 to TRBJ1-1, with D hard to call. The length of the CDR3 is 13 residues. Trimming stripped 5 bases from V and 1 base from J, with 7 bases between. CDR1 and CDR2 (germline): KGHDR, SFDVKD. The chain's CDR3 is CATSVGENTEAFF. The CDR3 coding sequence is TGTGCCACCAGTGTTGGGGAGAACACTGAAGCTTTCTTT.

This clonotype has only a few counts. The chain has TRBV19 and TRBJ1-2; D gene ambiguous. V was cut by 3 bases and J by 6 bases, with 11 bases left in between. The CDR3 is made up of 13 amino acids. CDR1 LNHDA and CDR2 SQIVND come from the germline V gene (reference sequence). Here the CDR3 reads CASSISLRDGYTF. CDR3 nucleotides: TGTGCCAGTAGTATTTCCCTTAGGGATGGCTACACCTTC. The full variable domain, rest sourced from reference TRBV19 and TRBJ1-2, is DGGITQSPKYLFRKEGQNVTLSCEQNLNHDAMYWYRQDPGQGLRLIYYSQIVNDFQKGDIAEGYSVSREKKESFPLTVTSAQKNPTAFYLCASSISLRDGYTFGSGTRLTVV.

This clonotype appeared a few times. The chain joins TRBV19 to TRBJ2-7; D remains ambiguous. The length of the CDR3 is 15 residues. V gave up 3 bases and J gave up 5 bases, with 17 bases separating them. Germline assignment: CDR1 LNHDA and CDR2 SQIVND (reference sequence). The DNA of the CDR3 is TGTGCCAGTAGTATTAACCTAATTGGGGTGGACGAGCAGTACTTC. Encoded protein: CASSINLIGVDEQYF. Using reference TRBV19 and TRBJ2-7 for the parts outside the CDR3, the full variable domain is DGGITQSPKYLFRKEGQNVTLSCEQNLNHDAMYWYRQDPGQGLRLIYYSQIVNDFQKGDIAEGYSVSREKKESFPLTVTSAQKNPTAFYLCASSINLIGVDEQYFGPGTRLTVT.

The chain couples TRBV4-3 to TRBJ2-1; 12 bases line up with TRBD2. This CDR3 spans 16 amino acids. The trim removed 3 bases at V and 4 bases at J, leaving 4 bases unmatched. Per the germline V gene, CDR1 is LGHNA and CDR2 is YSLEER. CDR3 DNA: TGCGCCAGCAGCCAGAGGACTAGCGGGATATACAATGAGCAGTTCTTC. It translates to CASSQRTSGIYNEQFF.

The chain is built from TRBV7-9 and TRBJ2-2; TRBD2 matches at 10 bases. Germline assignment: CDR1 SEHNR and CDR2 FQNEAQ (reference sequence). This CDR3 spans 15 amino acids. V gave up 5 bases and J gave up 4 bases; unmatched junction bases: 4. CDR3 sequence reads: CASSQERGGTGELFF. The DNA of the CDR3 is TGTGCCAGCAGCCAAGAGCGGGGGGGCACCGGGGAGCTGTTTTTT.

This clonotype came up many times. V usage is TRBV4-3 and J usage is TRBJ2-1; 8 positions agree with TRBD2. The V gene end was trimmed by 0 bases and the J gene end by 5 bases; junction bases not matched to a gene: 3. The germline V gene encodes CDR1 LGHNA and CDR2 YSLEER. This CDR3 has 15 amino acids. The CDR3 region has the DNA TGCGCCAGCAGCCAAGAGGGTAGCGGGGACAATGAGCAGTTCTTC. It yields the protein CASSQEGSGDNEQFF.

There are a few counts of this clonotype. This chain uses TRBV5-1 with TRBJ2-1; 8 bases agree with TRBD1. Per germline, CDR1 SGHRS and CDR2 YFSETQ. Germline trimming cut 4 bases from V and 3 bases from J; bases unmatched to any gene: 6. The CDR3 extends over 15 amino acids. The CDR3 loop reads CASSLGDRLYNEQFF. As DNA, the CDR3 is TGCGCCAGCAGCCTCGGGGACAGGCTCTACAATGAGCAGTTCTTC. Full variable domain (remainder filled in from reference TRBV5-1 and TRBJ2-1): KAGVTQTPRYLIKTRGQQVTLSCSPISGHRSVSWYQQTPGQGLQFLFEYFSETQRNKGNFPGRFSGRQFSNSRSEMNVSTLELGDSALYLCASSLGDRLYNEQFFGPGTRLTVL.

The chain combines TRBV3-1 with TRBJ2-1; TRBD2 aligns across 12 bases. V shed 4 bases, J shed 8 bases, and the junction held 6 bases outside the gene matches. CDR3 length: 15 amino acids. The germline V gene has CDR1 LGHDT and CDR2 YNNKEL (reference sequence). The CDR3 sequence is CASSPLAGGHYEQFF. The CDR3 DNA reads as TGTGCCAGCAGCCCCCTAGCGGGGGGGCATTATGAGCAGTTCTTC.

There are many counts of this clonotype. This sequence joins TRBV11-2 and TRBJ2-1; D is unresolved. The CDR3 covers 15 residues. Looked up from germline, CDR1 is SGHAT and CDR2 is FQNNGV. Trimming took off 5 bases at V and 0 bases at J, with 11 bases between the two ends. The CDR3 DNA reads TGTGCCAGCAGCCCCGGGCGGAACTCCTACAATGAGCAGTTCTTC. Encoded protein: CASSPGRNSYNEQFF.

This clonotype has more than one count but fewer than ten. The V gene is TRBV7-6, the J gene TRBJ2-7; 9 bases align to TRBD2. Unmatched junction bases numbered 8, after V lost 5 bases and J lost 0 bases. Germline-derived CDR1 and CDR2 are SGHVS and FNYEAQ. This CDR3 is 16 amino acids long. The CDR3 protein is CASSPRLAESSYEQYF. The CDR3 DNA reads TGTGCCAGCAGCCCGAGACTAGCGGAGAGCTCCTACGAGCAGTACTTC. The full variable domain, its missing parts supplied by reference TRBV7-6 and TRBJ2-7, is GAGVSQSPRYKVTKRGQDVALRCDPISGHVSLYWYRQALGQGPEFLTYFNYEAQQDKSGLPNDRFSAERPEGSISTLTIQRTEQRDSAMYRCASSPRLAESSYEQYFGPGTRLTVT.

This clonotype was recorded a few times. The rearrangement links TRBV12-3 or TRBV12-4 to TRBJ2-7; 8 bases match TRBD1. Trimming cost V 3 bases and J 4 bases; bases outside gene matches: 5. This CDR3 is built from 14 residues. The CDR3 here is CASSFLGQAYEQYF. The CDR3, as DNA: TGTGCCAGCAGTTTCTTGGGACAGGCTTACGAGCAGTACTTC.

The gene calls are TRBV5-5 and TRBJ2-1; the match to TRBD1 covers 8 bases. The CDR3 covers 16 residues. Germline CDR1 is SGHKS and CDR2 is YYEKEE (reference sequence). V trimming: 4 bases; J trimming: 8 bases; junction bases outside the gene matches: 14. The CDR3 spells CASSLGARTGRDEQFF. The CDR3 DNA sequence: TGTGCCAGCAGCCTAGGGGCTAGGACAGGGCGCGATGAGCAGTTCTTC.

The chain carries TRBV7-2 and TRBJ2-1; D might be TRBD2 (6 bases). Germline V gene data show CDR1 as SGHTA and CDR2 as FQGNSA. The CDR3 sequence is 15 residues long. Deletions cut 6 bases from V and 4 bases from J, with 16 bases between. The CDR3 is CASSFLGGAYNEQFF. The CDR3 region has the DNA TGTGCCAGCAGTTTCCTTGGCGGGGCTTACAATGAGCAGTTCTTC. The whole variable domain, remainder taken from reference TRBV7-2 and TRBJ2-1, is GAGVSQSPSNKVTEKGKDVELRCDPISGHTALYWYRQSLGQGLEFLIYFQGNSAPDKSGLPSDRFSAERTGGSVSTLTIQRTQQEDSAVYLCASSFLGGAYNEQFFGPGTRLTVL.